What follows are 26 T cell receptor beta chains derived from one specimen sequenced in a study of regulatory T cells in long-lasting Graves disease. Time point described: newly diagnosed GD, antithyroid drugs for less than 3 months. Making the TCR library involved RNA that had been extracted from PBMCs. TCR beta libraries were built with iRepertoire HTBI primers and Arm-PCR of CDR3 regions. MiXCR was run by TCRdb on the multiplex PCR reads, yielding one entry per CDR3 protein. The sample holds a few hundred thousand distinct CDR3 sequences, around 17% seen once. In addition, the sample was reused for a study of T cells in Graves' hyperthyroidism and ophthalmopathy.

The starting material was peripheral blood mononuclear cells (PBMCs), obtained at new diagnosis, from a patient treated with antithyroid drugs. These receptors were taken from a young woman with Graves disease.

This clonotype was counted at least ten times. The chain uses TRBV3-1 and TRBJ2-5; D call uncertain. The CDR3 loop spans 12 amino acids. V was trimmed by 6 bases and J by 1 base, leaving 6 bases between them. Germline-derived CDR1 and CDR2 are LGHDT and YNNKEL (reference sequence). The CDR3 DNA follows: TGTGCCAGCAGTGAGCTCCAAGAGACCCAGTACTTC. This encodes CASSELQETQYF.

Many counts were recorded for this clonotype. The rearrangement joins TRBV28 to TRBJ2-1; D call uncertain. Germline V gene sequence: CDR1 MDHEN, CDR2 SYDVKM. V was shortened by 10 bases and J by 5 bases, with 18 bases between the two germline ends. The CDR3 totals 14 residues. The CDR3 here is CATKFLGQNNEQFF. In DNA, the CDR3 is TGTGCCACCAAGTTCTTGGGTCAGAACAATGAGCAGTTCTTC. The full variable domain, with the rest looked up from reference TRBV28 and TRBJ2-1, is DVKVTQSSRYLVKRTGEKVFLECVQDMDHENMFWYRQDPGLGLRLIYFSYDVKMKEKGDIPEGYSVSREKKERFSLILESASTNQTSMYLCATKFLGQNNEQFFGPGTRLTVL.

In regard to this clonotype: The conserved phenylalanine or tryptophan is not found at the CDR3 terminus, so this likely reflects a read error. The genes are TRBV6-1 and TRBJ2-7; weak D call: TRBD2 (5 bases). The CDR3 sequence is 15 residues long. Trimming shortened V by 6 bases and J by 0 bases, and 15 bases separated the two germline ends. CDR1 MNHNS and CDR2 SASEGT come from the germline V gene. The CDR3 here is CASSVGEGLSYEQYS. For the CDR3, the DNA is TGTGCCAGCAGCGTAGGCGAGGGTCTCTCCTACGAGCAGTACTCC.

A few counts support this clonotype. The genes are TRBV5-1 and TRBJ2-7; perhaps TRBD1 as D (6 bases). This CDR3 region has 13 residues. V gave up 0 bases and J gave up 8 bases, with 12 bases separating them. The germline V gene encodes CDR1 SGHRS and CDR2 YFSETQ. The CDR3 region has the DNA TGCGCCAGCAGCTTGGATCCGCAGGGGAAGCAGTACTTC. This encodes CASSLDPQGKQYF. The full variable domain, completed using reference TRBV5-1 and TRBJ2-7, is KAGVTQTPRYLIKTRGQQVTLSCSPISGHRSVSWYQQTPGQGLQFLFEYFSETQRNKGNFPGRFSGRQFSNSRSEMNVSTLELGDSALYLCASSLDPQGKQYFGPGTRLTVT.

This clonotype was observed a handful of times. The chain links TRBV19 to TRBJ2-1; 9 bases fit TRBD2. Germline lookup yields CDR1 LNHDA and CDR2 SQIVND (reference sequence). The CDR3 totals 14 residues. J gave up 9 bases and V 4 bases, and 7 bases lay outside the gene matches. The CDR3 DNA follows: TGTGCCAGTAGTAATAGCGGGAGAATATCTGAGCAGTTCTTC. Translation gives CASSNSGRISEQFF.

This clonotype came up many times. The chain is built from TRBV29-1 and TRBJ2-1; D not certain. The V gene's germline CDR1 is SQVTM and CDR2 ANQGSEA. Trimming cost V 5 bases and J 5 bases, with 10 bases left between them. CDR3 length equals 12 residues. CDR3 coding DNA: TGCAGCGTTAACTCGCCCCACAATGAGCAGTTCTTC. Protein: CSVNSPHNEQFF.

In the case of this clonotype: The junction departs from germline at one end; a sequencing error may be responsible. In DNA form, the CDR3 reads TGTGCCAGCAACCAAGTGGGGGACGTTCAGCCCCAGCATTTT. Amino acid sequence: CASNQVGDVQPQHF. This chain links TRBV3-1 with TRBJ1-5; D might be TRBD1 (5 bases). The CDR3 length is 14 residues. Germline values: CDR1 LGHDT, CDR2 YNNKEL (reference sequence).

This clonotype has more than one count but fewer than ten. The chain recombines TRBV5-1 with TRBJ1-1; 8 bases line up with TRBD1. This CDR3 spans 14 amino acids. J lost 7 bases, V lost 4 bases, and 9 bases had no gene match. Germline CDR1 SGHRS, CDR2 YFSETQ. In DNA, the CDR3 is TGCGCCAGCAGCGCTGCGGGAGGACAGGGTGAAGCTTTCTTT. It yields the protein CASSAAGGQGEAFF.

J is TRBJ2-3 and V is TRBV20-1; 8 nucleotides line up with TRBD2. The V gene's germline CDR1 is DFQATT and CDR2 SNEGSKA (reference sequence). With 0 bases clipped from V and 0 bases from J, the junction kept 14 bases outside the gene matches. The CDR3 has 19 residues. The DNA for the CDR3 is TGCAGTGCTAGAGATTTTGAGTCCGGGACTAGTTTTAGCACAGATACGCAGTATTTT. It encodes CSARDFESGTSFSTDTQYF.

This clonotype was observed a few times. The rearrangement uses TRBV28 and TRBJ1-1; the D is unclear. V was clipped by 6 bases and J by 1 base, with 9 bases between them. The CDR3 is 13 amino acids. CDR1 is MDHEN, CDR2 SYDVKM, per germline. Written as DNA, the CDR3 is TGTGCCAGCAGCCCCCACAAGAACACTGAAGCTTTCTTT. Translated, it gives CASSPHKNTEAFF.

This clonotype was counted at least ten times. Sequence at one end of the junction differs from germline and may be a read error. The rearrangement joins TRBV20-1 to TRBJ2-1, with TRBD2 matching over 8 bases. The CDR3 runs 16 residues. Germline values: CDR1 DFQATT, CDR2 SNEGSKA (reference sequence). The CDR3 sequence is CSAREGSGRVHNEQFF. CDR3 nucleotide sequence: TGCAGTGCTAGAGAGGGAAGCGGGAGAGTACACAATGAGCAATTCTTC.

This clonotype was counted at least ten times. The gene calls are TRBV5-1 and TRBJ2-7, with D perhaps TRBD2 (6 bases). CDR3 length: 15 amino acids. Trimming removed 4 bases from V and 3 bases from J, with 17 bases in between. CDR1 and CDR2 from the germline V gene are SGHRS and YFSETQ. The CDR3 protein is CASSPEGQWYYEQYF. Written as DNA, the CDR3 is TGCGCCAGCAGCCCGGAGGGGCAGTGGTACTACGAGCAGTACTTC.

A few counts support this clonotype. J is TRBJ2-1 and V is TRBV20-1, with TRBD1 as a possible D gene (6 bases). V was trimmed by 2 bases and J by 3 bases, leaving 14 bases between them. The CDR3 covers 15 residues. Per the germline V gene, CDR1 is DFQATT and CDR2 is SNEGSKA (reference sequence). The chain's CDR3 is CSARPTGTIYNEQFF. The CDR3 DNA reads TGCAGTGCTAGACCTACAGGGACCATCTACAATGAGCAGTTCTTC.

This clonotype was counted many times. The chain has TRBV28 and TRBJ2-1; TRBD1 aligns across 9 bases. This CDR3 has 14 residues. V lost 6 bases, J lost 7 bases, and 7 bases stayed unmatched. In germline, CDR1 is MDHEN, CDR2 SYDVKM. Here the CDR3 reads CASRRTGEWNEQFF. The DNA for the CDR3 is TGTGCCAGCAGAAGGACAGGGGAATGGAATGAGCAGTTCTTC. The full variable domain, its missing parts supplied by reference TRBV28 and TRBJ2-1, is DVKVTQSSRYLVKRTGEKVFLECVQDMDHENMFWYRQDPGLGLRLIYFSYDVKMKEKGDIPEGYSVSREKKERFSLILESASTNQTSMYLCASRRTGEWNEQFFGPGTRLTVL.

The chain has TRBV5-5 and TRBJ1-3; 9 bases align to TRBD1. Germline trimming cut 4 bases from V and 0 bases from J; bases unmatched to any gene: 8. This CDR3 spans 17 amino acids. Germline V CDR1 and CDR2: SGHKS, YYEKEE (reference sequence). CDR3 nucleotides: TGTGCCAGCAGCAACGACAGGGGGTTGTTCTCTGGAAACACCATATATTTT. Translating gives CASSNDRGLFSGNTIYF.

This clonotype was counted ten times or more. This chain joins TRBV10-3 and TRBJ1-2, with 7 nucleotides matching TRBD1. There are 16 residues in the CDR3. Germline assignment: CDR1 ENHRY and CDR2 SYGVKD. With V trimmed by 7 bases and J by 3 bases, 14 bases remained unmatched. The DNA of the CDR3 is TGTGCCATCAATTTACAGGGGCCGGATTCTTACTATGGCTACACCTTC. Translation: CAINLQGPDSYYGYTF.

Ten or more counts support this clonotype. The chain carries TRBV30 and TRBJ2-7; D may be TRBD2 (5 bases). The CDR3 is made up of 11 amino acids. Germline lookup yields CDR1 GTSNPN and CDR2 SVGIG (reference sequence). Trimming removed 4 bases from V and 5 bases from J, with 9 bases in between. CDR3 DNA sequence: TGTGCCTGGACCTGGGGAGACGAGCAGTACTTC. Translation gives CAWTWGDEQYF.

The gene calls are TRBV12-3 or TRBV12-4 and TRBJ1-2; D is possibly TRBD1 (5 bases). With 6 bases removed from V and 2 bases from J, the gap between germline ends came to 10 bases. The CDR3 loop spans 13 amino acids. The chain's CDR3 is CASRGGNNYGYTF. The CDR3 region has the DNA TGTGCCAGCAGGGGGGGAAACAACTATGGCTACACCTTC.

This clonotype came up many times. The chain combines TRBV9 with TRBJ2-1; 11 bases match TRBD2. V was pared by 0 bases and J by 4 bases, with 3 bases of the junction left unmatched. The CDR3 has 16 residues. Per germline, CDR1 SGDLS and CDR2 YYNGEE. The CDR3 is CASSVAGTSGYNEQFF. DNA of the CDR3: TGTGCCAGCAGCGTAGCCGGGACTAGCGGTTACAATGAGCAGTTCTTC. Variable domain in full (rest from reference TRBV9 and TRBJ2-1): DSGVTQTPKHLITATGQRVTLRCSPRSGDLSVYWYQQSLDQGLQFLIQYYNGEERAKGNILERFSAQQFPDLHSELNLSSLELGDSALYFCASSVAGTSGYNEQFFGPGTRLTVL.

At least ten counts were recorded for this clonotype. The chain combines TRBV27 with TRBJ1-5; D remains ambiguous. CDR3 length: 15 residues. The germline V gene has CDR1 MNHEY and CDR2 SMNVEV (reference sequence). Trimming stripped 5 bases from V and 4 bases from J, with 15 bases between. The CDR3 sequence: CASSPGSGRNQPQHF. For the CDR3, the DNA is TGTGCCAGCAGTCCCGGGTCTGGTCGGAATCAGCCCCAGCATTTT.

This clonotype was detected only a few times. This chain joins TRBV2 and TRBJ2-7; TRBD2 is a possible D gene (5 bases). This CDR3 is built from 13 residues. Germline CDR1 reads SNHLY; CDR2 reads FYNNEI. V was clipped by 8 bases and J by 0 bases, with 11 bases between them. CDR3 region: CASSHGVSYEQYF. DNA of the CDR3: TGTGCCAGCTCCCACGGGGTCTCCTACGAGCAGTACTTC. Variable domain in full (rest from reference TRBV2 and TRBJ2-7): EPEVTQTPSHQVTQMGQEVILRCVPISNHLYFYWYRQILGQKVEFLVSFYNNEISEKSEIFDDQFSVERPDGSNFTLKIRSTKLEDSAMYFCASSHGVSYEQYFGPGTRLTVT.

This clonotype has just a few counts. A far larger clone is just one base off, so this is likely a read error. CDR3 amino acids: CSVGVSSYNEQYF. CDR3 sequence (DNA): TGCAGTGTGGGGGTAAGCTCCTACAATGAGCAGTACTTC. V usage is TRBV20-1 and J usage is TRBJ2-7; D is possibly TRBD1 or TRBD2 (5 bases each). Trimming took 7 bases from V and 7 from J, leaving 20 bases between them. The CDR3 is 13 amino acids. Germline CDR1 is DFQATT and CDR2 is SNEGSKA (reference sequence).

There are many counts of this clonotype. The chain couples TRBV6-1 to TRBJ2-5; D gene uncertain. The CDR3 extends over 13 amino acids. V was shortened by 5 bases and J by 2 bases, with 9 bases between the two germline ends. CDR1 MNHNS and CDR2 SASEGT come from the germline V gene. DNA of the CDR3: TGTGCCAGCAGTATCAGTTTTCAAGAGACCCAGTACTTC. This encodes CASSISFQETQYF.

This clonotype occurred a few times. This chain links TRBV9 with TRBJ2-2; D uncertain. The germline CDR1 and CDR2 sequences are SGDLS and YYNGEE. V was cut by 4 bases and J by 7 bases, with 5 bases left in between. This CDR3 spans 11 amino acids. The CDR3 sequence is CASSQHGELFF. As DNA, the CDR3 is TGTGCCAGCAGCCAACACGGGGAGCTGTTTTTT.

This clonotype was seen a few times. The CDR3 nucleotides are TGTGCCATCTCTACAGGGGGTAAGGGCTACACCTTC. It codes for CAISTGGKGYTF. This chain connects TRBV28 to TRBJ1-2, with 8 bases fitting TRBD1. V lost 10 bases to trimming and J lost 8 bases; unmatched junction nucleotides: 9. The CDR3 totals 12 residues. Germline CDR1 is MDHEN and CDR2 is SYDVKM.

This clonotype was counted ten times or more. The chain is built from TRBV20-1 and TRBJ1-2; D is unresolved. This CDR3 is built from 13 residues. Trimming cost V 5 bases and J 4 bases, with 14 bases left between them. From germline, CDR1 is DFQATT and CDR2 SNEGSKA (reference sequence). Written as DNA, the CDR3 is TGCAGTGCTGATGGATCACGGAGCTATGGCTACACCTTC. It codes for CSADGSRSYGYTF.